This TCR beta chain was recovered during a study of PD-1 blockade in classical Hodgkin lymphoma. Background on the study: Patients received nivolumab 3 mg/kg intravenously every 2 weeks.

Points from the study as a whole: By C4D1 there was a significant rise in CD4+ TCR diversity but not in CD8+ TCR diversity. Newly diagnosed patients were said to have less baseline TCR diversity than healthy donors did. There remain no defined causes for the repertoire differences, which possibly reflect disease activity or prior therapy.

This CDR3 has 15 residues. Germline assignment: CDR1 GTSNPN and CDR2 SVGIG (reference sequence). V was clipped by 3 bases and J by 2 bases, with 14 bases between them. Relapses following autologous stem cell transplantation were seen in all patients, with brentuximab vedotin exposure varying. This table comes from immunoSEQ multiplex PCR, and its TCRdb copy is limited to in-frame clones, with some not included. Of 55,000 to 65,000 clones in the sample, 85% to 90% were seen once. In the case of this clone: No antigen is known for it.

The chain uses TRBV30 and TRBJ1-5; possible D gene TRBD1, 5 bases. The TCR sequence derives from a human donor with classical Hodgkin lymphoma. Sequenced here: peripheral blood mononuclear cells (PBMCs), sampled at baseline. CDR3 sequence reads: CAWRVGRGGNQPQHF. In nucleotides, the CDR3 is TGTGCCTGGAGGGTGGGGCGGGGGGGCAATCAGCCCCAGCATTTT.